The 31 T cell receptor beta chains reported below all come from one sample, sequenced in a study of shared clonotypes between healthy human individuals. Libraries were prepared by immunoSEQ multiplex PCR; TCRdb keeps only in-frame clonotypes and omits some of them. In the table there are over a million clones, about 77% of which are singletons. Sequencing was carried out using memory CD4+ T cells sorted from blood. Documented subset: CD45RA-negative fraction. The receptors derive from a man aged 18 to 30 in good health.

The genes are TRBV11-2 and TRBJ1-1; D is possibly TRBD1 (6 bases). CDR1 SGHAT and CDR2 FQNNGV come from the germline V gene. This CDR3 has 13 amino acids. V lost 8 bases, J lost 4 bases, and 14 bases lay in between. CDR3: CASGVTGSTEAFF. The DNA for the CDR3 is TGTGCCAGCGGCGTCACAGGGAGCACTGAAGCTTTCTTT.

This sequence joins TRBV7-9 and TRBJ2-7; a possible D gene is TRBD1 (7 bases). The germline V and J ends were trimmed by 5 bases and 6 bases, with 32 bases remaining between them. CDR3 length: 19 amino acids. The germline V gene encodes CDR1 SEHNR and CDR2 FQNEAQ (reference sequence). For the CDR3, the DNA is TGTGCCAGCAGCCCCGTGGCGGGACAGAAGGCAGGTAGGGTCTCCGAGCAGTACTTC. Its protein product is CASSPVAGQKAGRVSEQYF.

The rearrangement links TRBV7-2 to TRBJ2-5, with D possibly matching TRBD1 (6 bases). Trimming cost V 4 bases and J 5 bases, with 11 bases left between them. From germline, CDR1 is SGHTA and CDR2 FQGNSA. The CDR3 runs to 13 residues. CDR3 sequence reads: CASSWDKLETQYF. CDR3 bases: TGTGCCAGCAGCTGGGACAAGTTGGAGACCCAGTACTTC.

The rearrangement uses TRBV19 and TRBJ1-1; D remains ambiguous. CDR3 length: 12 residues. Looked up from germline, CDR1 is LNHDA and CDR2 is SQIVND (reference sequence). Trimming cost V 8 bases and J 4 bases, with 11 bases left between them. The CDR3 loop is CASLEGSTEAFF. CDR3 nucleotides: TGTGCCAGTTTAGAGGGTTCCACTGAAGCTTTCTTT.

This clone appeared a few times. The chain employs TRBV5-5 and TRBJ2-5, with TRBD1 matching over 7 bases. V was clipped by 1 base and J by 2 bases; unmatched bases: 5. CDR3 length: 15 amino acids. The germline V gene has CDR1 SGHKS and CDR2 YYEKEE (reference sequence). CDR3 residues: CASSLSTGNQETQYF. For the CDR3, the DNA is TGTGCCAGCAGCTTGTCGACAGGGAATCAAGAGACCCAGTACTTC.

The chain employs TRBV19 and TRBJ2-1; TRBD2 matches at 10 bases. Germline-derived CDR1 and CDR2 are LNHDA and SQIVND (reference sequence). After removal of 6 bases from V and 7 bases from J, the junction contained 9 bases not matched to a gene. The CDR3 sequence is 15 residues long. The CDR3 DNA is TGTGCCAGTAGAACCGCTAGCGGGAGCGGTAATGAGCAGTTCTTC. Translation: CASRTASGSGNEQFF.

This clone was picked up a small number of times. The V call is TRBV11-2, the J call TRBJ2-1, with D possibly TRBD2 on 6 matching bases. V gave up 0 bases and J gave up 12 bases, with 12 bases separating them. Germline V CDR1 and CDR2: SGHAT, FQNNGV. The CDR3 runs to 13 residues. CDR3 protein: CASSLEDYARQFF. The CDR3 DNA follows: TGTGCCAGCAGCTTAGAGGACTATGCTAGGCAGTTCTTC.

J is TRBJ1-1 and V is TRBV20-1, with 7 bases identical to TRBD1. The V gene end was trimmed by 7 bases and the J gene end by 10 bases; junction bases not matched to a gene: 9. The germline CDR1 and CDR2 sequences are DFQATT and SNEGSKA (reference sequence). The CDR3 runs to 11 residues. The CDR3 DNA is TGCAGTGTTCAGGGGGGAACCTCAGCTTTCTTT. The encoded protein is CSVQGGTSAFF.

Of note for this clone: Given the absence of the conserved phenylalanine or tryptophan at the CDR3 end, a read error is likely. The J gene is TRBJ1-6, the V gene TRBV6-5, with D perhaps TRBD1 (5 bases). This CDR3 has 14 amino acids. Per the germline V gene, CDR1 is MNHEY and CDR2 is SVGAGI. Trimming removed 10 bases at V and 6 bases at J, with 16 bases between. The CDR3 nucleotides read TGTGCCATCAAGCGGGGGGACGGTAATTCACCCCTCCACCTT. It specifies CAIKRGDGNSPLHL.

This clone occurred once. The chain carries TRBV4-1 and TRBJ2-5; TRBD2 matches at 7 bases. There are 14 residues in the CDR3. Germline CDR1 and CDR2: MGHRA and YSYEKL. With 4 bases clipped from V and 9 bases from J, the junction kept 11 bases outside the gene matches. The CDR3 sequence is CASSRAPGLPPQYF. CDR3 in DNA: TGCGCCAGCAGCCGAGCCCCGGGACTACCTCCCCAGTACTTC.

In this sample, this clone turned up a few times. Additional DNA sequences in this sample encode the identical CDR3. This chain links TRBV6-5 with TRBJ2-1, with TRBD1 matching 7 bases. The length of the CDR3 is 15 residues. Germline V gene data show CDR1 as MNHEY and CDR2 as SVGAGI. With 2 bases clipped from V and 1 base from J, the junction kept 2 bases outside the gene matches. The CDR3 protein is CASSYGQVSYNEQFF. For the CDR3, the DNA is TGTGCCAGCAGTTACGGACAGGTGTCCTACAATGAGCAGTTCTTC.

About this clone: A much larger clone sits a single nucleotide away, making a read error possible. Additional DNA sequences in this sample encode the identical CDR3. This sequence joins TRBV7-2 and TRBJ2-7, with TRBD1 matching over 8 bases. From germline, CDR1 is SGHTA and CDR2 FQGNSA. CDR3 length: 14 residues. Germline trimming cut 1 base from V and 2 bases from J; bases unmatched to any gene: 1. The CDR3 DNA reads as TGTGCCAGCAGCTTAGGGACAGGGCCCTACGAGCAGTACTTC. Protein: CASSLGTGPYEQYF.

This chain links TRBV5-4 with TRBJ2-3; TRBD1 might be the D (7 bases). CDR3 length: 14 amino acids. V was shortened by 0 bases and J by 5 bases, with 10 bases between the two germline ends. Germline V lookup: CDR1 SGHNT, CDR2 YYREEE (reference sequence). Here the CDR3 reads CASSLGRGRDTQYF. In DNA, the CDR3 is TGTGCCAGCAGCTTGGGGAGGGGGCGAGATACGCAGTATTTT.

This chain links TRBV9 with TRBJ2-6; D is perhaps TRBD2 (5 bases). This CDR3 contains 14 residues. The V end lost 0 bases, the J end lost 9 bases, and 10 bases lay between the germline ends. Per germline, CDR1 SGDLS and CDR2 YYNGEE. The CDR3 here is CASSVDPAGNVLTF. CDR3 coding DNA: TGTGCCAGCAGCGTAGACCCGGCGGGCAACGTCCTGACTTTC.

The chain carries TRBV5-6 and TRBJ2-2, with D possibly TRBD1 on 6 matching bases. This CDR3 spans 13 amino acids. The V gene's germline CDR1 is SGHDT and CDR2 YYEEEE. V lost 2 bases and J 6 bases, leaving 8 bases between the germline ends. The CDR3 protein is CASSLDRSGELFF. The DNA for the CDR3 is TGTGCCAGCAGCTTAGACAGGTCCGGGGAGCTGTTTTTT.

The chain combines TRBV7-2 with TRBJ1-5; D remains ambiguous. V was pared by 5 bases and J by 7 bases, with 12 bases between. The germline V gene encodes CDR1 SGHTA and CDR2 FQGNSA. The CDR3 contains 13 residues. This CDR3 is CASSPRGEQPQHF. The CDR3 bases are TGTGCCAGCAGCCCCCGCGGAGAACAGCCCCAGCATTTT.

The chain joins TRBV28 to TRBJ1-1; D remains unclear. The V end was cut by 1 base, the J end by 6 bases, with 9 bases between. Per the germline V gene, CDR1 is MDHEN and CDR2 is SYDVKM. The CDR3 runs 13 residues. The CDR3 coding sequence is TGTGCCAGCAGTTTATACGGTATCGCTGAAGCTTTCTTT. It encodes CASSLYGIAEAFF.

In its sample, this clone was seen a few times. V gene TRBV9 combines with J gene TRBJ2-1; 10 bases align to TRBD2. The length of the CDR3 is 15 residues. The ends lost 4 bases at V and 4 bases at J; junction bases unmatched: 5. Per the germline V gene, CDR1 is SGDLS and CDR2 is YYNGEE. The CDR3 DNA reads TGTGCCAGCAGCTTTGGACTAGCGGAGTACAATGAGCAGTTCTTC. Protein product: CASSFGLAEYNEQFF. The full variable domain, in which reference TRBV9 and TRBJ2-1 provide the parts outside the CDR3, is DSGVTQTPKHLITATGQRVTLRCSPRSGDLSVYWYQQSLDQGLQFLIQYYNGEERAKGNILERFSAQQFPDLHSELNLSSLELGDSALYFCASSFGLAEYNEQFFGPGTRLTVL.

The rearrangement uses TRBV5-4 and TRBJ2-1; D gene uncertain. The CDR3 contains 14 residues. Looked up from germline, CDR1 is SGHNT and CDR2 is YYREEE (reference sequence). V lost 0 bases, J lost 2 bases, and 6 bases lay in between. CDR3 DNA sequence: TGTGCCAGCAGCTTGGATGCCCCCTACAATGAGCAGTTCTTC. Residues: CASSLDAPYNEQFF.

This chain connects TRBV4-1 to TRBJ2-2; TRBD1 agrees at 7 bases. This CDR3 is 16 amino acids long. Germline lookup yields CDR1 MGHRA and CDR2 YSYEKL. With 4 bases clipped from V and 0 bases from J, the junction kept 5 bases outside the gene matches. The CDR3 sequence is CASSPRQGANTGELFF. The CDR3 DNA follows: TGCGCCAGCAGCCCCCGACAGGGCGCGAACACCGGGGAGCTGTTTTTT.

The chain employs TRBV2 and TRBJ1-6; TRBD1 matches 7 bases. V gave up 8 bases and J gave up 7 bases; unmatched junction bases: 8. The CDR3 consists of 14 residues. CDR1 is SNHLY and CDR2 is FYNNEI in the germline V gene. CDR3 sequence (DNA): TGTGCCAGCGAGGCCGGGACAGCAAATTCACCCCTCCACTTT. This translates into CASEAGTANSPLHF.

This chain connects TRBV30 to TRBJ2-5; D perhaps matches TRBD2 (6 bases). The germline V gene has CDR1 GTSNPN and CDR2 SVGIG (reference sequence). The length of the CDR3 is 13 residues. The V and J ends lost 4 bases and 7 bases respectively, with 16 bases between them. The CDR3 spells CAWNSLAPGTQYF. In DNA, the CDR3 is TGTGCCTGGAATTCTCTAGCGCCAGGGACCCAGTACTTC.

This chain connects TRBV29-1 to TRBJ2-3, with D possibly matching TRBD2 (6 bases). CDR3 size: 16 residues. Deletions cut 1 base from V and 1 base from J, with 15 bases between. In germline, CDR1 is SQVTM, CDR2 ANQGSEA. CDR3 protein: CSVEGATPGGTDTQYF. CDR3 sequence (DNA): TGCAGCGTTGAAGGAGCGACCCCGGGGGGCACAGATACGCAGTATTTT.

This clone has only a few counts. The DNA for the CDR3 is TGTGCCAGCAGCGTGGGGGGCCAGGGGTCCGGAAACACCATATATTTT. Translating it yields CASSVGGQGSGNTIYF. This chain connects TRBV5-6 to TRBJ1-3, with D tentatively TRBD1 (6 bases). The germline V and J ends were trimmed by 4 bases and 4 bases, with 18 bases remaining between them. Germline lookup yields CDR1 SGHDT and CDR2 YYEEEE. The CDR3 contains 16 residues.

With respect to this clone: This sample also contains other DNA sequences that code for the same CDR3. The chain recombines TRBV12-5 with TRBJ1-6, with TRBD1 matching 7 bases. This CDR3 is 14 amino acids long. V lost 6 bases, J lost 6 bases, and 5 bases stayed unmatched. From germline, CDR1 is LGHNT and CDR2 FRNRAP. The DNA of the CDR3 is TGTGCTAGTGGCCCGGGACAGAGTAATTCACCCCTCCACTTT. Residues: CASGPGQSNSPLHF.

The count of this clone is one. This sequence joins TRBV11-2 and TRBJ2-4; 10 bases map to TRBD1. Germline values: CDR1 SGHAT, CDR2 FQNNGV. The CDR3 extends over 15 amino acids. V dropped 5 bases and J dropped 6; count of bases not matched to a gene: 7. CDR3 in DNA: TGTGCCAGCAGCCATGGGACAGGGGCTAGAAACATTCAGTACTTC. Its protein is CASSHGTGARNIQYF.

The chain joins TRBV5-1 to TRBJ2-3, with unresolved D. Trimming removed 0 bases from V and 2 bases from J, with 13 bases in between. Germline CDR1 reads SGHRS; CDR2 reads YFSETQ. The CDR3 extends over 16 amino acids. CDR3 protein: CASSLEPKPYTDTQYF. Written as DNA, the CDR3 is TGCGCCAGCAGCTTGGAACCGAAGCCCTACACAGATACGCAGTATTTT.

The rearrangement links TRBV5-1 to TRBJ1-1; D gene ambiguous. The CDR3 runs 15 residues. Germline-derived CDR1 and CDR2 are SGHRS and YFSETQ. V lost 3 bases and J lost 1, with 13 bases in between. The CDR3, as DNA: TGCGCCAGCAGCTCCACTCGGACCGGGAACACTGAAGCTTTCTTT. The encoded protein is CASSSTRTGNTEAFF.

The rearrangement links TRBV30 to TRBJ2-7; D ambiguous. V was clipped by 3 bases and J by 2 bases, with 14 bases between them. This CDR3 is built from 14 residues. CDR1 is GTSNPN, CDR2 SVGIG, per germline (reference sequence). The CDR3 nucleotides read TGTGCCTGGAGATCAGACAAGCCCCCCTACGAGCAGTACTTC. It specifies CAWRSDKPPYEQYF.

This chain links TRBV19 with TRBJ2-7; 9 bases align to TRBD2. V shed 1 base, J shed 5 bases, and the junction held 3 bases outside the gene matches. The CDR3 contains 14 residues. From germline, CDR1 is LNHDA and CDR2 SQIVND (reference sequence). CDR3 amino acids: CASSIGLAGNEQYF. The DNA for the CDR3 is TGTGCCAGTAGTATAGGGCTAGCGGGAAACGAGCAGTACTTC.

At least ten counts were recorded for this clone. The V and J genes are TRBV28 and TRBJ1-6; TRBD1 agrees at 9 bases. Germline loops: CDR1 MDHEN, CDR2 SYDVKM. The junction had 4 bases not matched to a gene; V was cut back by 4 bases and J by 0 bases. The CDR3 is 17 amino acids. CDR3 bases: TGTGCCAGCAGTTCGGACAGGGGAGTCTCCTATAATTCACCCCTCCACTTT. Protein sequence: CASSSDRGVSYNSPLHF.